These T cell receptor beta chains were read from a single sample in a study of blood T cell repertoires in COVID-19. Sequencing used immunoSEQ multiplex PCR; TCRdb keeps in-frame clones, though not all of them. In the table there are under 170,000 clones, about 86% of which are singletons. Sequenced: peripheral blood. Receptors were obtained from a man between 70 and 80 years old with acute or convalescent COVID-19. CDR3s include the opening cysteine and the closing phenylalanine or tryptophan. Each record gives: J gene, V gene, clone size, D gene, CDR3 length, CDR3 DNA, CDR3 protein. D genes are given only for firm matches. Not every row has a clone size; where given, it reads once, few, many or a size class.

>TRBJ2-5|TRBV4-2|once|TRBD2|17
TGTGCCAGCAGCCAAGACACTAGCGGGAGGGCCCAAGAGACCCAGTACTTC
CASSQDTSGRAQETQYF
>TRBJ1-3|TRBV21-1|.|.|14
TGTGCCAGCAGCAAAGACGGGCAGGGGAACACCATATATTTT
CASSKDGQGNTIYF
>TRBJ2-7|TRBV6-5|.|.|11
TGTGCCAGCAGTTCTCGGACTGAGCAGTACTTC
CASSSRTEQYF
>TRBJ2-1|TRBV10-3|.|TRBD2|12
TGTGCCATCAGTGTACAGGGACTAGGGCAGTTCTTC
CAISVQGLGQFF
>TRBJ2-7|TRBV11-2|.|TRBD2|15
TGTGCCAGCAGCTTAGGGGGACTAGTTTCCTACGAGCAGTACTTC
CASSLGGLVSYEQYF
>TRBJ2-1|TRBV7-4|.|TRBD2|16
TGTGCCAGCAGCTCCGGGACTAGTAGGTCCTACAATGAGCAGTTCTTC
CASSSGTSRSYNEQFF
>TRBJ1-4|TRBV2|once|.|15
TGTGCCAGCAGTTCGGATGGCGGCAATCGCGAAAAACTGTTTTTT
CASSSDGGNREKLFF
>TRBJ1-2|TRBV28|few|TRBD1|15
TGTGCCAGCAGACCTTACAGGGGTAGAGGCTATGGCTACACCTTC
CASRPYRGRGYGYTF
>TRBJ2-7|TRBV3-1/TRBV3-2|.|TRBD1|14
TGTGCCAGCAGCCCGGACAGGGCGACCTACGAGCAGTACTTC
CASSPDRATYEQYF
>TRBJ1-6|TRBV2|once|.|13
TGTGCCAGCTCGCCGGGACATTCGTCACCCCTCCACTTT
CASSPGHSSPLHF
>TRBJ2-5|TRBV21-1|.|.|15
TGTGCCAGCAGCAGCGCACAGGGGGCGGGGGAGACCCAGTACTTC
CASSSAQGAGETQYF
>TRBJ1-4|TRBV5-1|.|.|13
TGCGCCAGCAGCTCTCTCTTAGATGAAAAACTGTTTTTT
CASSSLLDEKLFF
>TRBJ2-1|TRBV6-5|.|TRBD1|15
TGTGCCAGCAGGGTGGACAGGGGACCCTACAATGAGCAGTTCTTC
CASRVDRGPYNEQFF
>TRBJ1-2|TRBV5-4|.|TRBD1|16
TGTGCCAGCAGCTTGCGGGTGACAGGGCTGGGTCGAGGCTACACCTTC
CASSLRVTGLGRGYTF
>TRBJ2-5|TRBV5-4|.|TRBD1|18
TGTGCCAGCAGCTTGTATAGTTTCGGGACAGGGGGGGGTGAGACCCAGTACTTC
CASSLYSFGTGGGETQYF
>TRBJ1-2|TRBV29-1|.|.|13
TGCAGCGTTGTGGCAGGGCTAGGGTATGGCTACACCTTC
CSVVAGLGYGYTF
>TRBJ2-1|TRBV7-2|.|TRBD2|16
TGTGCCAGCAGGCCGGGACTAGCGGGAGGGAAGGGAGAGCAGTTCTTC
CASRPGLAGGKGEQFF
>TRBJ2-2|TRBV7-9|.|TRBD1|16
TGTGCCAGCAGCCGAGGGACAGGGAAGAACACCGGGGAGCTGTTTTTT
CASSRGTGKNTGELFF
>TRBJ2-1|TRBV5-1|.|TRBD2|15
TGCGCCAGCAGCTTGGTAGCGGGAGGGAGGGATGAGCAGTTCTTC
CASSLVAGGRDEQFF
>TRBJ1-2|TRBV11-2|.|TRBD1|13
TGTGCCAGCAGAAAAGGGACAGGGTATGGCTACACCTTC
CASRKGTGYGYTF
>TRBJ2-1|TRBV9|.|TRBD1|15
TGTGCCAGCAGCGCCTGGAACAGGGGAGAAAATGAGCAGTTCTTC
CASSAWNRGENEQFF
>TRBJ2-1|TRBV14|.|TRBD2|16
TGTGCCAGCAGCTCCCGACTAGCGGGAGCGGGCAATGAGCAGTTCTTC
CASSSRLAGAGNEQFF
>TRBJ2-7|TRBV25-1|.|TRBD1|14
TGTGCCAGCAGTGGGCCGGGACAGCACTACGAGCAGTACTTC
CASSGPGQHYEQYF
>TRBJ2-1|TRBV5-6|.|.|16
TGTGCCAGCAGCTTGCCCGACCCGGGAACCTACAATGAGCAGTTCTTC
CASSLPDPGTYNEQFF